These T cell receptor beta chains were read from a single sample in a study of T-cell reconstitution after alpha-beta-depleted transplantation in children. MiXCR, applied by TCRdb to the PCR reads, yields one record per CDR3 protein. The sample lists about 540,000 distinct CDR3 sequences, about 16% occurring once. This specimen was PBMCs from the stem cell graft donor, taken from the stem cell graft. The source of these receptors is a human donor who donated a stem cell graft to a child with acute lymphoblastic leukemia. Each CDR3 is given without its conserved first and last residue.

j_call,v_call,cdr3_aa
TRBJ1-1,TRBV5-1,ASSGTGGFTEAF
TRBJ1-1,TRBV12-3/TRBV12-4,ASSNKANTEAF
TRBJ1-5,TRBV5-5,ASSLAVGINNQPQH
TRBJ2-3,TRBV27,ASSLGTSGSDTQY
TRBJ2-6,TRBV4-1,ASSQGGTGANVLT
TRBJ2-1,TRBV7-9,ASSLEGIRSYNEQF
TRBJ2-1,TRBV29-1,SVEKGREEEQF
TRBJ2-7,TRBV12-3/TRBV12-4,ASLGLSSYEQY
TRBJ2-1,TRBV7-3,ASSSFGEGEQF
TRBJ2-5,TRBV5-1,ASSAGLLQETQY
TRBJ2-1,TRBV7-3,ASSSQGLSDNEQF
TRBJ2-3,TRBV2,ASSEEAGGNTQY
TRBJ1-1,TRBV12-3/TRBV12-4,ASNRAGNTEAF
TRBJ2-7,TRBV2,ASRAGYEQY
TRBJ2-1,TRBV20-1,CARVGLAGGTNEQF
TRBJ2-5,TRBV20-1,SARGQGQITQETQY
TRBJ2-7,TRBV5-1,ASSSPEGNTYEQY
TRBJ2-1,TRBV9,ASSAIPFSGGSVNEQF
TRBJ2-3,TRBV6-1,ASRAYTGRADTQY
TRBJ2-7,TRBV5-1,ASTWDRVSEQY
TRBJ1-1,TRBV28,ASSSRLSGEAF
TRBJ2-3,TRBV7-9,ASSSGQGSTDTQY
TRBJ1-1,TRBV12-3/TRBV12-4,ASSPGGGSRYTEAF
TRBJ2-7,TRBV3-1,ASSQPGTRPYEQY
TRBJ1-2,TRBV5-1,ASSLVRAYGYT
TRBJ2-7,TRBV12-3/TRBV12-4,ASAPVAGPYEQY
TRBJ1-2,TRBV24-1,ATSGVWGSGYT
TRBJ2-1,TRBV20-1,SARDLTNEQF
TRBJ1-2,TRBV19,ASSIEAVGYGYT
TRBJ2-6,TRBV27,ASSSLRSSGANVLT
TRBJ2-1,TRBV2,ASTGTSGRADEQF
TRBJ1-5,TRBV19,ASNLYNAGQPQH
TRBJ2-5,TRBV20-1,SAREDSQETQY
TRBJ2-7,TRBV5-5,ASSLWGAEQY
TRBJ2-6,TRBV21-1,ASSGCLPGSGANVLT
TRBJ2-3,TRBV27,ASSLSPSSTDTQY
TRBJ1-5,TRBV9,ASSAPPDRIDQPQH
TRBJ2-7,TRBV20-1,SARGGAHWYEQY
TRBJ1-2,TRBV5-1,ASSLRGELGYT
TRBJ2-1,TRBV5-6,ASSLEGAGRAINEQF
TRBJ2-1,TRBV29-1,SVDSRYATNEQF
TRBJ2-1,TRBV10-3,ASLGQVVNEQF
TRBJ1-1,TRBV5-1,ASSRYETLDEAF